This T cell receptor beta chain was documented in a study of T cell responses to AZD1222 COVID-19 vaccine. Study-level findings and limits: Spike-specific TCR breadth and depth both grew after two AZD1222 doses.

Produced via immunoSEQ multiplex PCR; TCRdb's table is partial and in-frame only. This table holds 50,000 to 55,000 clones, approximately 86% found once. Germline V gene data show CDR1 as LNHNV and CDR2 as YYDKDF (reference sequence). V shed 8 bases and J shed 2 bases, with 16 bases lying between them. The CDR3 extends over 15 amino acids. With respect to this clone: Antigen specificity is unknown.

Sequenced here: peripheral blood, sampled 28 days after the second AZD1222 dose. The chain combines TRBV15 with TRBJ2-1; possibly TRBD2 for D (5 bases). The source of this sequence is an adult who received the AZD1222 COVID-19 vaccine. The DNA of the CDR3 is TGTGCCACCCGCCCCGGGCGGGCGACCTACAATGAGCAGTTCTTC. Amino acids: CATRPGRATYNEQFF.